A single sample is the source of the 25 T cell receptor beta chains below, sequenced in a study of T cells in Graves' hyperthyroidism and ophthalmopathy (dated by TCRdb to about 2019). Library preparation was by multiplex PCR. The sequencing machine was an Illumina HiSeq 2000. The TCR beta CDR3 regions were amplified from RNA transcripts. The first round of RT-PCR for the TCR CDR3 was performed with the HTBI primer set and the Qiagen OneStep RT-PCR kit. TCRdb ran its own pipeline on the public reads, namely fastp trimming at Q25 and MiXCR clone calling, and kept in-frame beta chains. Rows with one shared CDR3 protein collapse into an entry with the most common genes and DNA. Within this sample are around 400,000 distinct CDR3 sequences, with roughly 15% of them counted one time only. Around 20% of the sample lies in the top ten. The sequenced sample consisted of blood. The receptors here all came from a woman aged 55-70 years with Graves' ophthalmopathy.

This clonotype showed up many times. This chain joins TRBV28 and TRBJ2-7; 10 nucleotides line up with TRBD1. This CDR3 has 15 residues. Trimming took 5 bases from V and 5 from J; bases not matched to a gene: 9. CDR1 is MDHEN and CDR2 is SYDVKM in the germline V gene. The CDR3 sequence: CASSAPGQGGNEQYF. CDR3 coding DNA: TGTGCCAGCAGTGCCCCCGGACAGGGGGGGAACGAGCAGTACTTC.

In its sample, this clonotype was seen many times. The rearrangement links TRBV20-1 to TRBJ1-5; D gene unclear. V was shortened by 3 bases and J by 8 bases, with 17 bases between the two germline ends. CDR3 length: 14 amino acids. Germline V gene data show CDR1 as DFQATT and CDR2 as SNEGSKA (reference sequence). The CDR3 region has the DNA TGCAGTGCTAGTCCCCTAGCCTCTAGGGAGCCCCAGCATTTT. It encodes CSASPLASREPQHF.

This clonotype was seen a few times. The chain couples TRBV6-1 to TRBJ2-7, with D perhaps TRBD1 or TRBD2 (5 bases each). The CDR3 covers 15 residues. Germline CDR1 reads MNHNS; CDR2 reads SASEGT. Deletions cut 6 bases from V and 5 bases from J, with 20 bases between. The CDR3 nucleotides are TGTGCCAGCAGCACTACAGGTGTGGGGGTTCACGAGCAGTACTTC. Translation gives CASSTTGVGVHEQYF.

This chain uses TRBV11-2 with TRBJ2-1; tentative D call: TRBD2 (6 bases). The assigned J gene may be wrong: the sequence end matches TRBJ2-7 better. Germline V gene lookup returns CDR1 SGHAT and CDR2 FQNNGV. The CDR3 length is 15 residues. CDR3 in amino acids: CASSLRGGAYNEQYF. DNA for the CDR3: TGTGCCAGCAGCCTCCGGGGCGGGGCTTACAATGAGCAGTACTTC.

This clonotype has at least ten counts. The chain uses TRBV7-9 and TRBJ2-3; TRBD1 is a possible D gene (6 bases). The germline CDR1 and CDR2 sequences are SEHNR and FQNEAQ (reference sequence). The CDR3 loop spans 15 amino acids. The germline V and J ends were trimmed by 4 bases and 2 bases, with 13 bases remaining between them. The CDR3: CASSSIQGATDTQYF. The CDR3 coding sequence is TGTGCCAGCAGCTCAATACAGGGTGCCACAGATACGCAGTATTTT.

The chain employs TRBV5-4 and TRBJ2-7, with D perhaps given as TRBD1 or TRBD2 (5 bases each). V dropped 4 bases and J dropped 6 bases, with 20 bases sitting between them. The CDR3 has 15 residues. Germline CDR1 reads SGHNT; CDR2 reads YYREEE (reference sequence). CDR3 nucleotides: TGTGCCAGCAGCCTTTTTACGGGACGGCAGGGCGAGCAGTACTTC. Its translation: CASSLFTGRQGEQYF.

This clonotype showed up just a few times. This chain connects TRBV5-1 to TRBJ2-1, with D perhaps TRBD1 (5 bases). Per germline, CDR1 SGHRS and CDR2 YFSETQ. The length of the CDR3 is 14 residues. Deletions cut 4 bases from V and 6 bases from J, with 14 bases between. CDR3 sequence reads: CASSPTQAPNEQFF. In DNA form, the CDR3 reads TGCGCCAGCAGCCCGACACAGGCCCCCAATGAGCAGTTCTTC.

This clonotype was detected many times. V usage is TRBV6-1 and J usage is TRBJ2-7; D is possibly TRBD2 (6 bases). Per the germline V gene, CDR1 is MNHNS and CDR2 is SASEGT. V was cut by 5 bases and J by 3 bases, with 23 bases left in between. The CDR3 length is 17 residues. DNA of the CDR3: TGTGCCAGCAGTTATTCCCTAGGCCGGGACTCCGACTACGAGCAGTACTTC. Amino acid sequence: CASSYSLGRDSDYEQYF.

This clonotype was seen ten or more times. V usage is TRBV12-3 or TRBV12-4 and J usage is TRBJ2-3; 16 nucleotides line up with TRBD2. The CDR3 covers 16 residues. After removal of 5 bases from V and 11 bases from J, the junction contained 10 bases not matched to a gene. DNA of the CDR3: TGTGCCAGCAGTACCGGGGGACTAGCGGGAGGGGGAGTGCAGTATTTT. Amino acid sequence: CASSTGGLAGGGVQYF.

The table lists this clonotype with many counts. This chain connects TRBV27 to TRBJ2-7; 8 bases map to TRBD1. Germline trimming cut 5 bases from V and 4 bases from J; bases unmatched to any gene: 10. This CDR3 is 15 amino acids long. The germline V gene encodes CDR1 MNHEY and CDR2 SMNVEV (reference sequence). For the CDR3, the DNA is TGTGCCAGCAGTGTCGGACAGGGTGGCTGGTACGAGCAGTACTTC. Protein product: CASSVGQGGWYEQYF.

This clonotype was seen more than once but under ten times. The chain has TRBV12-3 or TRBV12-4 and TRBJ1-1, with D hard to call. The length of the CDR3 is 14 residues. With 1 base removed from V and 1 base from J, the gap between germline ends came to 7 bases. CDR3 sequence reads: CASSLGGKNTEAFF. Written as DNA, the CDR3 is TGTGCCAGCAGTTTAGGGGGAAAGAACACTGAAGCTTTCTTT.

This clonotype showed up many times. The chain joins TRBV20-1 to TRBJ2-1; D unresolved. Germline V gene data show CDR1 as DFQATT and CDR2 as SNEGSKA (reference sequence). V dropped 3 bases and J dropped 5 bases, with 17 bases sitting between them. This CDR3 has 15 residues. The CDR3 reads CSARNPRRQNNEQFF. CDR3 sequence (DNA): TGCAGTGCTAGGAACCCAAGGCGGCAGAACAATGAGCAGTTCTTC.

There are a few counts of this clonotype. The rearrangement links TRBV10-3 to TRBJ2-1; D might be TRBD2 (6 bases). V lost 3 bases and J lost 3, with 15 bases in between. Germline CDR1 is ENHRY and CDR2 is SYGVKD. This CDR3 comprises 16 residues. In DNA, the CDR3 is TGTGCCATCAGTGATTCTCCTAGCGCCAACTACAATGAGCAGTTCTTC. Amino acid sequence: CAISDSPSANYNEQFF.

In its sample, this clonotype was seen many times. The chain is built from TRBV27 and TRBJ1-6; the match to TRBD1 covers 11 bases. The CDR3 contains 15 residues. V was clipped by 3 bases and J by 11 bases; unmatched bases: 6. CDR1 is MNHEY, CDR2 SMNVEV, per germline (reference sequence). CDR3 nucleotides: TGTGCCAGCAGTTTGTCCGGACAGGGGGCAACACCCCTCCACTTT. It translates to CASSLSGQGATPLHF.

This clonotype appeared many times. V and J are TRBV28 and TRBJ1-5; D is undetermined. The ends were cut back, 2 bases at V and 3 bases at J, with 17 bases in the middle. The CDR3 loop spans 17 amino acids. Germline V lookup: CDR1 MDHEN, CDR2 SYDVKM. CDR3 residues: CASSLLSGDRYNQPQHF. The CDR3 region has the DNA TGTGCCAGCAGTTTACTCTCAGGCGACCGATACAATCAGCCCCAGCATTTT.

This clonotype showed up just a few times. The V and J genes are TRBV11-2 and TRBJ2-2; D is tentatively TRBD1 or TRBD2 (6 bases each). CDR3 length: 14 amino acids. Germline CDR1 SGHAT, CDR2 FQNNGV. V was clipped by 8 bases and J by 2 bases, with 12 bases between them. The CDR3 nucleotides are TGTGCCAGCGGGGGCGGGACCAACACCGGGGAGCTGTTTTTT. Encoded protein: CASGGGTNTGELFF.

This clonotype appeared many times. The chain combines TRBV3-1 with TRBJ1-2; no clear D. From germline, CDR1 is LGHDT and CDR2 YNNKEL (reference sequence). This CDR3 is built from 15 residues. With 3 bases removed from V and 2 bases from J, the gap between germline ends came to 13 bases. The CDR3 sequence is CASSQRSGQNYGYTF. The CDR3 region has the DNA TGTGCCAGCAGCCAGCGTTCGGGCCAAAACTATGGCTACACCTTC.

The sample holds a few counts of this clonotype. The CDR3 nucleotides read TGTGCCAGCACGCCGTTCGACCTCGGCGGGGAGCTGTTTTTT. Protein sequence: CASTPFDLGGELFF. This rearrangement joins TRBV27 to TRBJ2-2; D remains unclear. Deletions cut 7 bases from V and 7 bases from J, with 16 bases between. This CDR3 comprises 14 residues. Germline V gene lookup returns CDR1 MNHEY and CDR2 SMNVEV (reference sequence).

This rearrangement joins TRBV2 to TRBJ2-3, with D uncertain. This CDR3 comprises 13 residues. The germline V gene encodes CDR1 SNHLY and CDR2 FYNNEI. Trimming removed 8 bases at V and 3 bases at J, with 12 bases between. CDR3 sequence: CASGLSLTDTQYF. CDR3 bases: TGTGCCAGCGGGCTGTCACTAACAGATACGCAGTATTTT.

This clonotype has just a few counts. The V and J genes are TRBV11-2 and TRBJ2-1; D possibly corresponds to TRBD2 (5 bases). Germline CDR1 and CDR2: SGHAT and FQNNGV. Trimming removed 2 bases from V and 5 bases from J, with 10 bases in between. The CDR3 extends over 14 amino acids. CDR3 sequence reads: CASSLTVGDNEQFF. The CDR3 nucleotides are TGTGCCAGCAGCTTAACAGTGGGAGACAATGAGCAGTTCTTC.

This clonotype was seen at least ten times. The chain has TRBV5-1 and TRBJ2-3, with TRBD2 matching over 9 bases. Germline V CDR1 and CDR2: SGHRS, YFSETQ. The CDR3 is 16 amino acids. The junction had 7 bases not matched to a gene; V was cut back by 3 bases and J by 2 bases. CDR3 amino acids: CASSSLAGLLTDTQYF. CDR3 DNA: TGCGCCAGCAGCTCCCTAGCGGGACTCCTCACAGATACGCAGTATTTT.

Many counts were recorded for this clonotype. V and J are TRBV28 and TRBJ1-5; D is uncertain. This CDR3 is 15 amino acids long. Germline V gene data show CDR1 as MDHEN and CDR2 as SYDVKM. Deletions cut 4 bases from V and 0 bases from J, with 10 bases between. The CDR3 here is CASSSSAFSNQPQHF. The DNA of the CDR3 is TGTGCCAGCAGTTCATCCGCTTTTAGCAATCAGCCCCAGCATTTT.

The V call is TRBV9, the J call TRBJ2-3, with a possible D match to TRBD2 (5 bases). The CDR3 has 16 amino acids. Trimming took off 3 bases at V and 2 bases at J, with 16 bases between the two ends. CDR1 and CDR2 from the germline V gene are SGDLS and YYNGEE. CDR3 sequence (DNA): TGTGCCAGCAGCGCCGGTAATAGCGAATACACAGATACGCAGTATTTT. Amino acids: CASSAGNSEYTDTQYF.

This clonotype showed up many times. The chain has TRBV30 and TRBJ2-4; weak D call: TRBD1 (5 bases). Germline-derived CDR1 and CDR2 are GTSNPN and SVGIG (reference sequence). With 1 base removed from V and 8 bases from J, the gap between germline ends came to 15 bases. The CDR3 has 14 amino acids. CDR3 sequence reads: CAWSAEQAGDIQYF. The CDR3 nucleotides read TGTGCCTGGAGTGCCGAACAGGCTGGAGACATTCAGTACTTC.

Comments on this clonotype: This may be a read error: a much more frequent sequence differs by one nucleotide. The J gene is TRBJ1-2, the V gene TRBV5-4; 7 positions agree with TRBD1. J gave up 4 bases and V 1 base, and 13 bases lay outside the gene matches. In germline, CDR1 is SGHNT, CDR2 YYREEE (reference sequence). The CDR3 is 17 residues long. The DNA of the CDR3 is TGTGCCAGCAGCTTGCGGTTTGGGGCAGGGGGTGGCTATGGCTACACCTTC. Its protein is CASSLRFGAGGGYGYTF.